Reported below is one T cell receptor (beta chain). Its antigen is currently unknown. The data were taken from a study of OX40 agonist ivuxolimab in advanced cancers. Study-level information: Three dose-escalation patients had partial responses: one with hepatocellular carcinoma and two with cutaneous melanoma.

Blood sampling was done at baseline, cycle 4 day 1, and cycle 7 day 1. Findings and caveats of the study: CD8+ T cells were the subset that, on average, had more expanded clones than CD4+.

CDR3 size: 13 residues. Germline CDR1 reads SGHNT; CDR2 reads YENEEA. Trimming took 5 bases from V and 4 from J; bases not matched to a gene: 5. Some clones are missing from TCRdb's copy, which holds only in-frame ones; the method was immunoSEQ multiplex PCR. The sample contains 70,000 to 100,000 clones, about nine tenths of which appear only once. The receptor was isolated from an adult with an advanced solid tumor such as melanoma, head and neck, liver or kidney cancer. The chain carries TRBV11-3 and TRBJ2-7, with 7 nucleotides matching TRBD2. The source material was CD4+ or CD8+ T cells sorted from blood, sampled in a trial of the OX40 agonist ivuxolimab. This chain's CDR3 is CASSQGGIYEQYF. CDR3 sequence (DNA): TGTGCCAGCAGCCAGGGAGGGATTTACGAGCAGTACTTC.